The sequence of this T cell receptor beta chain was determined in a study of T cells in Graves' hyperthyroidism and ophthalmopathy. Study summary: At initial diagnosis, before any treatment had begun, peripheral blood was obtained. Study-wide points: Patients with ophthalmopathy were separated from those with stable hyperthyroidism by a 13 V-J model.

There were TCR beta CDR3 regions amplified from RNA transcripts. The HTBI primer set was used in a first-round RT-PCR of the TCR CDR3. TCRdb re-analysed the multiplex PCR reads in MiXCR, keeping a single row per CDR3 protein. This table holds 490,000 or so distinct CDR3 sequences, less than 25% found once. PBMCs stemmed from around 10 ml fresh peripheral blood. Only a few counts were recorded for this clonotype. As yet, its antigen is unknown. The sample taken for sequencing was blood. The clonotype was recovered from a woman between 65 and 79 years old with Graves' ophthalmopathy.

The CDR3 DNA sequence: TGTGCCACGGGGAGGGGAAACGGGGATACGCAGTATTTT. Protein product: CATGRGNGDTQYF. J is TRBJ2-3 and V is TRBV27, with 7 bases matching TRBD2. J was trimmed by 6 bases and V by 10 bases; bases with no gene match: 10. Germline V gives CDR1 MNHEY, CDR2 SMNVEV (reference sequence). CDR3 length: 13 residues.